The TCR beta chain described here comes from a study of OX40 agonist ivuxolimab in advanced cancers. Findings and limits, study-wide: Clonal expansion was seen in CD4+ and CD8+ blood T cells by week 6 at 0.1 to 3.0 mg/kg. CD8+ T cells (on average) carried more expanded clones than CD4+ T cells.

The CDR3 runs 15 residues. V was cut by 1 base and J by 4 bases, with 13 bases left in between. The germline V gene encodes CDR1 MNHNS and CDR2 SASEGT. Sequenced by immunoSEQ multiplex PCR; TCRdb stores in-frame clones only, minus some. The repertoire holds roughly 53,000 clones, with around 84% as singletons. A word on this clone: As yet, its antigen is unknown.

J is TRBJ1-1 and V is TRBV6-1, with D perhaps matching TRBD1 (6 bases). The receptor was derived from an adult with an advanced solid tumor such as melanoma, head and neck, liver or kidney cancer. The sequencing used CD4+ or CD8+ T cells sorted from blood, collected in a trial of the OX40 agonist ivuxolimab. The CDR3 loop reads CASSEEGGVGTEAFF. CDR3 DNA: TGTGCCAGCAGTGAAGAGGGGGGTGTGGGCACTGAAGCTTTCTTT.